Presented here are 4 T cell receptor beta chains from one specimen sequenced in a study of human T cells and chemical hapten exposure. TCRdb passed the RACE reads through MiXCR, listing each CDR3 protein once. The sample shows tens of thousands of distinct CDR3 sequences, 9.5% to 15% of them seen only once. Time point here: patch test 3, about 24 weeks after DPC sensitization. As to treatment: therapeutic diphenylcyclopropenone sensitization with weekly scalp DPC. The sequenced sample was whole blood, obtained in connection with sensitization to the hapten diphenylcyclopropenone (DPC). All receptors derive from a man aged 25-45 years with alopecia areata. Some clones in this sample may be carry-over from other donors' samples.

The V and J genes are TRBV9 and TRBJ2-7; TRBD1 matches at 9 bases. J was trimmed by 9 bases and V by 4 bases; bases with no gene match: 11. Germline V gives CDR1 SGDLS, CDR2 YYNGEE. The CDR3 covers 14 residues. The CDR3 here is CASSSRGQGTAQYF. CDR3 coding DNA: TGTGCCAGCAGCTCACGGGGACAGGGAACTGCGCAGTACTTC.

This clonotype was recorded a few times. The chain employs TRBV20-1 and TRBJ2-3; D might be TRBD1 (6 bases). Germline V gene lookup returns CDR1 DFQATT and CDR2 SNEGSKA (reference sequence). The CDR3 sequence is 15 residues long. V lost 0 bases and J 4 bases, leaving 14 bases between the germline ends. Written as DNA, the CDR3 is TGCAGTGCTAGAGATCAGGGGAAGGGGGCAGATACGCAGTATTTT. Residues: CSARDQGKGADTQYF.

This clonotype has a handful of counts. The J gene is TRBJ1-1, the V gene TRBV5-1; perhaps TRBD1 as D (6 bases). V was pared by 1 base and J by 7 bases, with 14 bases between. The CDR3 extends over 14 amino acids. Germline CDR1 is SGHRS and CDR2 is YFSETQ. CDR3 nucleotides: TGCGCCAGCAGCTTGTCGACAGGAGGAGGTGAAGCTTTCTTT. Its translation is CASSLSTGGGEAFF.

This clonotype has a handful of counts. This sequence joins TRBV6-6 and TRBJ1-1; TRBD1 might be the D (5 bases). Germline lookup yields CDR1 MNHNY and CDR2 SVGAGI (reference sequence). V lost 8 bases and J 0 bases, leaving 13 bases between the germline ends. This CDR3 contains 14 residues. The CDR3 DNA follows: TGTGCCAGCGTCCGAACAGGATTGAACACTGAAGCTTTCTTT. This codes for CASVRTGLNTEAFF.